These 17 T cell receptor beta chains share one sample of origin, sequenced in a study of CD8+ T cells in alopecia areata (dated by TCRdb to between 2018 and 2020). The meaning of the sample's treatment or condition label: oral pan-JAK inhibitor, 5-10 mg twice daily. The protocol used for the library was the immunoSEQ multiplex PCR assay. To provide template for TCR sequencing, every sample had RNA extracted and reverse transcribed into cDNA. In TCRdb, the immuneACCESS table is reduced to in-frame sequences with V and J assigned. These tables do not hold every clone; where another copy was compared, an unresolved V gene accounts for under half, and the others remain unexplained. This sample lists a few hundred thousand clones; 60% were detected once. The top ten clonotypes cover around 0.92% of the sample. The source material was CD4+ T cells sorted from blood, sampled at approximately week 51, from a patient treated with tofacitinib. The receptor set was obtained from a human donor with alopecia areata.

The chain is built from TRBV2 and TRBJ1-2, with unresolved D. The CDR3 spans 12 residues. V was shortened by 4 bases and J by 8 bases, with 11 bases between the two germline ends. The V gene's germline CDR1 is SNHLY and CDR2 FYNNEI. DNA for the CDR3: TGTGCCAGCAGTGCAGCCGCTAGCGGCTACACCTTC. This sequence encodes CASSAAASGYTF.

The gene calls are TRBV29-1 and TRBJ2-5, with TRBD2 matching 7 bases. Germline CDR1 is SQVTM and CDR2 is ANQGSEA. The CDR3 length is 13 residues. The junction had 6 bases not matched to a gene; V was cut back by 7 bases and J by 1 base. CDR3 in amino acids: CSAPGGTQETQYF. In nucleotides, the CDR3 is TGCAGCGCCCCCGGGGGGACCCAAGAGACCCAGTACTTC.

The V gene is TRBV15, the J gene TRBJ1-5; 7 bases align to TRBD1. Germline trimming cut 1 base from V and 0 bases from J; bases unmatched to any gene: 0. CDR3 size: 15 residues. From germline, CDR1 is LNHNV and CDR2 YYDKDF (reference sequence). The CDR3 is CATSRGDSSNQPQHF. The CDR3 DNA is TGTGCCACCAGCAGAGGGGACAGTAGCAATCAGCCCCAGCATTTT.

The chain has TRBV5-1 and TRBJ2-7, with D perhaps matching TRBD1 (5 bases). The CDR3 has 16 residues. V was trimmed by 1 base and J by 3 bases, leaving 17 bases between them. CDR1 and CDR2 from the germline V gene are SGHRS and YFSETQ. This chain's CDR3 is CASSLKGAIGNYEQYF. Written as DNA, the CDR3 is TGCGCCAGCAGCTTGAAAGGGGCGATTGGTAACTACGAGCAGTACTTC.

The rearrangement joins TRBV7-9 to TRBJ1-6; possibly TRBD1 for D (6 bases). CDR1 and CDR2 (germline): SEHNR, FQNEAQ (reference sequence). V gave up 5 bases and J gave up 8 bases, with 13 bases separating them. The CDR3 has 14 amino acids. The CDR3 is CASSPRGGHSPLHF. Written as DNA, the CDR3 is TGTGCCAGCAGCCCCCGTGGGGGCCATTCACCCCTCCACTTT.

The chain links TRBV30 to TRBJ2-7; D is unclear. In germline, CDR1 is GTSNPN, CDR2 SVGIG (reference sequence). Trimming left V 0 bases short and J 3 bases short, with 18 bases between. CDR3 length equals 16 residues. CDR3 DNA: TGTGCCTGGAGTGTAGTCCTCGTCGGGTCCGACTACGAGCAGTACTTC. Protein sequence: CAWSVVLVGSDYEQYF.

V and J are TRBV4-1 and TRBJ2-1; D not resolved. The CDR3 has 15 amino acids. Trimming cost V 1 base and J 8 bases, with 15 bases left between them. CDR1 is MGHRA and CDR2 is YSYEKL in the germline V gene. This CDR3 reads CASSQGPTVMHEQFF. CDR3 DNA sequence: TGCGCCAGCAGCCAAGGACCCACGGTTATGCATGAGCAGTTCTTC.

In its sample, this clone was seen a few times. The chain is built from TRBV6-5 and TRBJ2-1, with 9 bases fitting TRBD2. Germline V gene sequence: CDR1 MNHEY, CDR2 SVGAGI. V shed 5 bases and J 8 bases; nucleotides not matched to a gene: 4. This CDR3 is built from 13 residues. CDR3 DNA: TGTGCCAGCAGTCTAGCGGGGCCCTATGAGCAGTTCTTC. This sequence encodes CASSLAGPYEQFF.

The sample holds a few counts of this clone. V usage is TRBV5-1 and J usage is TRBJ1-6; 8 bases map to TRBD1. The length of the CDR3 is 14 residues. V gave up 0 bases and J gave up 7 bases; unmatched junction bases: 0. Germline loops: CDR1 SGHRS, CDR2 YFSETQ. CDR3 region: CASSLGTGNSPLHF. The CDR3 DNA reads TGCGCCAGCAGCTTGGGGACAGGGAATTCACCCCTCCACTTT.

The chain recombines TRBV29-1 with TRBJ1-5; the D gene is possibly TRBD1 (5 bases). The germline V gene has CDR1 SQVTM and CDR2 ANQGSEA. V lost 7 bases to trimming and J lost 7 bases, with 20 bases between them. CDR3 length: 14 amino acids. Written as DNA, the CDR3 is TGCAGCGCCACCATCGGGGGTAGCGGACAGCCCCAGCATTTT. Translation: CSATIGGSGQPQHF. Together with reference TRBV29-1 and TRBJ1-5, the CDR3 gives the full variable domain: SAVISQKPSRDICQRGTSLTIQCQVDSQVTMMFWYRQQPGQSLTLIATANQGSEATYESGFVIDKFPISRPNLTFSTLTVSNMSPEDSSIYLCSATIGGSGQPQHFGDGTRLSIL.

This sequence joins TRBV30 and TRBJ2-7; D is unresolved. Germline V CDR1 and CDR2: GTSNPN, SVGIG (reference sequence). The CDR3 has 15 residues. V shed 0 bases and J shed 2 bases, with 14 bases lying between them. DNA for the CDR3: TGTGCCTGGAGTGTAGGGCCAGCTAGAACCTACGAGCAGTACTTC. This gives the protein CAWSVGPARTYEQYF.

This clone showed up just a few times. Other DNA sequences in this sample translate to the same CDR3. The chain carries TRBV5-6 and TRBJ1-2; no reliable D call. Deletions cut 3 bases from V and 2 bases from J, with 8 bases between. The V gene's germline CDR1 is SGHDT and CDR2 YYEEEE. This CDR3 comprises 13 residues. CDR3 sequence: CASSSTPNYGYTF. CDR3 coding DNA: TGTGCCAGCAGCTCAACACCGAACTATGGCTACACCTTC.

The genes are TRBV25-1 and TRBJ2-3; D possibly corresponds to TRBD2 (5 bases). Per germline, CDR1 MGHDK and CDR2 SYGVNS. V shed 8 bases and J shed 0 bases, with 12 bases lying between them. CDR3 length: 14 residues. The chain's CDR3 is CASESRTSTDTQYF. The CDR3 nucleotides are TGTGCCAGCGAATCAAGGACTAGCACAGATACGCAGTATTTT. The full variable domain, completed using reference TRBV25-1 and TRBJ2-3, is EADIYQTPRYLVIGTGKKITLECSQTMGHDKMYWYQQDPGMELHLIHYSYGVNSTEKGDLSSESTVSRIRTEHFPLTLESARPSHTSQYLCASESRTSTDTQYFGPGTRLTVL.

This chain joins TRBV4-3 and TRBJ2-1; possible D gene TRBD2, 6 bases. The CDR3 covers 15 residues. Trimming removed 6 bases from V and 7 bases from J, with 19 bases in between. Germline CDR1 is LGHNA and CDR2 is YSLEER. The CDR3: CASRRTAAGRNEQFF. Written as DNA, the CDR3 is TGCGCCAGCAGGCGGACGGCGGCGGGGAGGAATGAGCAGTTCTTC.

The chain uses TRBV29-1 and TRBJ2-5; TRBD2 aligns across 10 bases. The CDR3 is made up of 15 amino acids. Germline V gene data show CDR1 as SQVTM and CDR2 as ANQGSEA. The V and J ends lost 6 bases and 5 bases, in that order; junction bases with no gene match: 12. The CDR3 spells CSVAKLAGYDETQYF. The CDR3 bases are TGCAGCGTCGCGAAACTAGCGGGGTATGATGAGACCCAGTACTTC.

This clone came up once. The J gene is TRBJ1-6, the V gene TRBV5-1; TRBD1 matches at 7 bases. The CDR3 is made up of 13 amino acids. V trimming: 7 bases; J trimming: 7 bases; junction bases outside the gene matches: 5. Looked up from germline, CDR1 is SGHRS and CDR2 is YFSETQ. The CDR3 nucleotides read TGCGCCAGCTCACAGGGGCGGAATTCACCCCTCCACTTT. Its protein is CASSQGRNSPLHF.

V and J are TRBV7-9 and TRBJ1-2; no clear D. V lost 5 bases to trimming and J lost 1 base, with 14 bases between them. The CDR3 sequence is 15 residues long. Germline V lookup: CDR1 SEHNR, CDR2 FQNEAQ (reference sequence). CDR3 nucleotide sequence: TGTGCCAGCAGCCATAACACTAACATTAACTATGGCTACACCTTC. It specifies CASSHNTNINYGYTF. Variable domain in full (rest from reference TRBV7-9 and TRBJ1-2): DTGVSQNPRHKITKRGQNVTFRCDPISEHNRLYWYRQTLGQGPEFLTYFQNEAQLEKSRLLSDRFSAERPKGSFSTLEIQRTEQGDSAMYLCASSHNTNINYGYTFGSGTRLTVV.